Listed below are T cell receptor beta chains from one sample, sequenced in a study of TIL therapy for anti-PD-1-resistant metastatic lung cancer. TCRdb's table, derived via immunoSEQ multiplex PCR, lists solely in-frame clones and lacks some. The table lists tens of thousands of clones, 80% to 90% of them singletons. The sequencing here drew on blood, taken at baseline. Every receptor here comes from a person aged 25 to 80 with non-small cell lung cancer. CDR3s include the opening cysteine and the closing phenylalanine or tryptophan. Fields, in order: clone size, J gene, D gene, V gene, CDR3 length, CDR3 DNA, CDR3 protein. D genes are given only for firm matches. Expanded clones are given a class, and other clones once, few, many or no size at all.

clone size: -; J gene: TRBJ1-5; D gene: -; V gene: TRBV10-2; CDR3 length: 13; CDR3 DNA: TGCGCCAGCAGTAGTGGGGGGGAACAGCCCCAGCATTTT; CDR3 protein: CASSSGGEQPQHF
clone size: -; J gene: TRBJ2-7; D gene: TRBD2; V gene: TRBV19; CDR3 length: 13; CDR3 DNA: TGTGCCTCCGGAGGCGGGAGGGCCGAAGAGCAGTACTTC; CDR3 protein: CASGGGRAEEQYF
clone size: -; J gene: TRBJ2-3; D gene: TRBD2; V gene: TRBV4-1; CDR3 length: 19; CDR3 DNA: TGCGCCAGCAGCCAAGAATCCCGCCGACTAGCGGGGGGGAAGGATACGCAGTATTTT; CDR3 protein: CASSQESRRLAGGKDTQYF
clone size: -; J gene: TRBJ2-3; D gene: -; V gene: TRBV6-5; CDR3 length: 15; CDR3 DNA: TGTGCCAGCAGGCTCAGGGGTTCCCGCACAGATACGCAGTATTTT; CDR3 protein: CASRLRGSRTDTQYF
clone size: -; J gene: TRBJ1-6; D gene: -; V gene: TRBV2; CDR3 length: 16; CDR3 DNA: TGTGCCAGCAGAGGAACTTCGGGACTGACGGATTCACCCCTCCACTTT; CDR3 protein: CASRGTSGLTDSPLHF
clone size: -; J gene: TRBJ2-7; D gene: -; V gene: TRBV19; CDR3 length: 14; CDR3 DNA: TGTGCCAGTAGTGTAGGGACACGCTCCTACGAGCAGTACTTC; CDR3 protein: CASSVGTRSYEQYF
clone size: -; J gene: TRBJ1-2; D gene: -; V gene: TRBV9; CDR3 length: 14; CDR3 DNA: TGTGCCAGCAGCGTAGCGGGCAGTCGCTATGGCTACACCTTC; CDR3 protein: CASSVAGSRYGYTF
clone size: few; J gene: TRBJ2-1; D gene: -; V gene: TRBV6-2/TRBV6-3; CDR3 length: 16; CDR3 DNA: TGTGCCAGCAGTTACACGCAGACTAGAGAGAACAATGAGCAGTTCTTC; CDR3 protein: CASSYTQTRENNEQFF
clone size: -; J gene: TRBJ1-2; D gene: TRBD1; V gene: TRBV19; CDR3 length: 15; CDR3 DNA: TGTGCCAGTAGAAAAGGGGACAGCCCAAGGAATGGCTACACCTTC; CDR3 protein: CASRKGDSPRNGYTF
clone size: few; J gene: TRBJ2-1; D gene: -; V gene: TRBV19; CDR3 length: 13; CDR3 DNA: TGTGCCAGTAGTCCCATCGGTGGGAATGAGCAGTTCTTC; CDR3 protein: CASSPIGGNEQFF
clone size: -; J gene: TRBJ2-1; D gene: -; V gene: TRBV5-1; CDR3 length: 14; CDR3 DNA: TGCGCCAGCAGCTTTGAGCTGGGTTGGAATGAGCAGTTCTTC; CDR3 protein: CASSFELGWNEQFF
clone size: -; J gene: TRBJ2-1; D gene: TRBD2; V gene: TRBV10-3; CDR3 length: 15; CDR3 DNA: TGTGCCATCAGTGGTCGGACTAGCGGGAGTGTGGAAAAGTTCTTC; CDR3 protein: CAISGRTSGSVEKFF
clone size: -; J gene: TRBJ2-7; D gene: TRBD1; V gene: TRBV5-1; CDR3 length: 15; CDR3 DNA: TGCGCCAGCAGCTTCCGGGACAGGGGCTCCTACGAGCAGTACTTC; CDR3 protein: CASSFRDRGSYEQYF
clone size: -; J gene: TRBJ2-5; D gene: -; V gene: TRBV5-6; CDR3 length: 15; CDR3 DNA: TGTGCCAGCAGCTTGCTCGCCCTAACCCAAGAGACCCAGTACTTC; CDR3 protein: CASSLLALTQETQYF
clone size: -; J gene: TRBJ1-3; D gene: -; V gene: TRBV19; CDR3 length: 14; CDR3 DNA: TGTGCCAGTAGTATTGAAGGGTCTGGAAACACCATATATTTT; CDR3 protein: CASSIEGSGNTIYF
clone size: -; J gene: TRBJ2-7; D gene: -; V gene: TRBV6-5; CDR3 length: 15; CDR3 DNA: TGTGCCAGCAGTTACTCGTCGGACTATCAGGGCGAGCAGTACTTC; CDR3 protein: CASSYSSDYQGEQYF
clone size: -; J gene: TRBJ1-2; D gene: -; V gene: TRBV4-1; CDR3 length: 16; CDR3 DNA: TGCGCCAGCAGTGATGCCGGGACGGAAGTTATCTATGGCTACACCTTC; CDR3 protein: CASSDAGTEVIYGYTF
clone size: -; J gene: TRBJ2-3; D gene: TRBD1; V gene: TRBV19; CDR3 length: 14; CDR3 DNA: TGTGCCAGTAGTTCGCAGGGGGGCACAGATACGCAGTATTTT; CDR3 protein: CASSSQGGTDTQYF
clone size: -; J gene: TRBJ1-1; D gene: -; V gene: TRBV19; CDR3 length: 17; CDR3 DNA: TGTGCCAGTAGTATGATGGTGTCCAGCGACATGAACACTGAAGCTTTCTTT; CDR3 protein: CASSMMVSSDMNTEAFF
clone size: once; J gene: TRBJ2-1; D gene: TRBD2; V gene: TRBV7-3; CDR3 length: 16; CDR3 DNA: TGTGCCAGCAGCTTAGGCGGGAGGGCCTTATACAATGAGCAGTTCTTC; CDR3 protein: CASSLGGRALYNEQFF
clone size: -; J gene: TRBJ2-7; D gene: -; V gene: TRBV5-1; CDR3 length: 12; CDR3 DNA: TGCGCCAGCAGCGCAGGGCCCTACGAGCAGTACTTC; CDR3 protein: CASSAGPYEQYF
clone size: once; J gene: TRBJ1-2; D gene: -; V gene: TRBV2; CDR3 length: 14; CDR3 DNA: TGTGCCAGCAGTGAGGGAATTATGAACTATGGCTACACCTTC; CDR3 protein: CASSEGIMNYGYTF
clone size: -; J gene: TRBJ1-2; D gene: TRBD1; V gene: TRBV9; CDR3 length: 15; CDR3 DNA: TGTGCCAGCACCCCCCCCGGGACAGGGCAATATGGCTACACCTTC; CDR3 protein: CASTPPGTGQYGYTF
clone size: -; J gene: TRBJ1-2; D gene: TRBD1; V gene: TRBV27; CDR3 length: 15; CDR3 DNA: TGTGCCAGCAGTTCGAACAGGGGGCGGAACTATGGCTACACCTTC; CDR3 protein: CASSSNRGRNYGYTF
clone size: -; J gene: TRBJ2-2; D gene: -; V gene: TRBV30; CDR3 length: 16; CDR3 DNA: TGTGCCTGGAGTCCGACGGGACGGGGGTATCCCGGGGAGCTGTTTTTT; CDR3 protein: CAWSPTGRGYPGELFF
clone size: -; J gene: TRBJ1-4; D gene: -; V gene: TRBV18; CDR3 length: 14; CDR3 DNA: TGTGCCAGCTCACCACAGGGGAGTAATGAAAAACTGTTTTTT; CDR3 protein: CASSPQGSNEKLFF
clone size: -; J gene: TRBJ2-2; D gene: -; V gene: TRBV6-5; CDR3 length: 13; CDR3 DNA: TGTGCCAGCAGTCAACCGGGGGCCGGGGAGCTGTTTTTT; CDR3 protein: CASSQPGAGELFF
clone size: once; J gene: TRBJ2-6; D gene: -; V gene: TRBV19; CDR3 length: 14; CDR3 DNA: TGTGCCAGTAAGGGACCTACTGGGGCCAACGTCCTGACTTTC; CDR3 protein: CASKGPTGANVLTF
clone size: once; J gene: TRBJ2-3; D gene: -; V gene: TRBV5-6; CDR3 length: 14; CDR3 DNA: TGTGCCAGCAGCTTGGTGGAGGGAACAGATACGCAGTATTTT; CDR3 protein: CASSLVEGTDTQYF